This T cell receptor beta chain was captured in a study of T-cell reconstitution after alpha-beta-depleted transplantation in children. On this clonotype: Its antigen remains unknown.

The CDR3 has 15 amino acids. V was shortened by 6 bases and J by 0 bases, with 16 bases between the two germline ends. Looked up from germline, CDR1 is DFQATT and CDR2 is SNEGSKA (reference sequence). Study-level points and caveats: After transplant, high TCRbeta diversity at day 60 in some patients arose from surviving recipient T cells and thymic progenitors. After one year, T-cell counts and TCRbeta diversity mostly came from new T cells. Approximately two months post-transplant, alpha-beta T cells reportedly originated from several hundred expanded graft clones.

A TCRbeta library incorporating unique molecular identifiers was prepared. TCRdb re-analysed the PCR reads in MiXCR, keeping a single row per CDR3 protein. The sample contains about 980,000 distinct CDR3 sequences, roughly 29% of which appear only once. The gene calls are TRBV20-1 and TRBJ2-3; D call uncertain. The sample here was PBMCs, mostly from graft donor cells, taken 360 days after TCRalphabeta/CD19-depleted stem cell transplant. The clonotype originates from a boy younger than two who had a stem cell transplant for SCID, so the T cells may come from the graft donor. The CDR3, as DNA: TGCAGTGCCACTCCTGAGGCGGCCAGCACAGATACGCAGTATTTT. Translating it yields CSATPEAASTDTQYF.